This TCR beta chain derives from a study of blood T cell repertoires in COVID-19 (dated by TCRdb to 2018 to 2020). With respect to the entire study: The collaborator samples originated in the United States, Italy and Spain and spanned the acute and convalescent phases of COVID-19. Samples came from the ongoing ImmuneRACE study (first 160 participants) plus 1,254 subjects from 6 global collaborators. HLA class I and class II types, where available, came from metadata supplied by the sample provider rather than from assay-based typing. The prospective study material was composed of cDNA or gDNA derived from T cells, B-cell-depleted T cells, or PBMCs. The dataset comprised deeply sampled blood TCRbeta repertoires from subjects exposed to, actively infected with, or recovered from COVID-19. A de-identified subject ID, COVID-19 status, age in years and sex were almost always included in the sample metadata. The repertoires were made available in a free public database intended to serve as a resource for research on the immune response to SARS-CoV-2.

TCRbeta CDR3 regions were amplified from genomic DNA by means of the immunoSEQ Assay, a bias-controlled multiplex PCR. On the authors' methods: The number of nucleated cells in each sample was estimated from the amplification of reference gene primers within the assay. To quantify the absolute abundance of each unique TCRbeta CDR3 rearrangement, sequence reads were collapsed and filtered. For each sample, productive Simpson clonality was calculated by taking the square root of Simpson's diversity index across productive rearrangements. The clones in this table, taken by TCRdb from immuneACCESS, are in-frame only. Not every clone is retained; where verified, under half of the shortfall comes from an unresolved V gene, and the cause of the rest is unknown. Clonal size and the V and J genes are those of that table, whereas D and trimming came from the DNA. Across this sample there are 84,000 or so clones, with roughly 80% seen only once. About half of the sample lies in the top ten.

As to this clone: Its antigen is not yet known. No base-level quality is on record; no much larger clone is a single base apart.

The collaborating institutions used their own protocols to collect whole blood in K2EDTA tubes. For TCRbeta analysis, collaborators shipped samples in one of three forms: frozen whole blood, isolated PBMCs, or DNA extracted from either of those sample types. The CDR3 goes from the cysteine to the phenylalanine over 11 residues. Of all the DNA, just the CDR3 is kept, 33 bases in frame from base 1. From the germline V gene (reference sequence), CDR1 is SEHNR and CDR2 is FQNEAQ. V and J are truncated by 5 bases and 2 bases respectively, leaving an intervening sequence of 4 bases. On the study overall, not on this receptor specifically: Clinical and demographic metadata were provided uncurated, with the amount varying by source and participant.

This chain is built from TRBV7-9 and TRBJ2-7; the D gene lacks a confident call. The clonotype was recovered from a human donor in a cohort sampled during active COVID-19. The sequenced sample was peripheral blood. This receptor has the CDR3 CASSNTYEQYF. The nucleotide sequence is TGTGCCAGCAGCAACACCTACGAGCAGTACTTC.